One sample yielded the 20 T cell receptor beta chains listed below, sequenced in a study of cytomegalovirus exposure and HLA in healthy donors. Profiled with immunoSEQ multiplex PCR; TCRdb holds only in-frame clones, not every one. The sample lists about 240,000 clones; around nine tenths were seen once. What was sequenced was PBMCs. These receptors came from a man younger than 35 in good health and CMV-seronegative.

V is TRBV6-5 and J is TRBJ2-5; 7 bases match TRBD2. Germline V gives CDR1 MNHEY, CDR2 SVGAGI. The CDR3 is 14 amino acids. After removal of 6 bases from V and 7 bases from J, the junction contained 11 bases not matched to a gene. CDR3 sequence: CASRPKRGGSTQYF. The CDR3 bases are TGTGCCAGCAGACCTAAGCGGGGAGGGTCGACCCAGTACTTC.

The CDR3 region is CASSEGVGALGSNQPQHF. DNA of the CDR3: TGTGCCAGCAGTGAAGGGGTAGGGGCCCTAGGGAGCAATCAGCCCCAGCATTTT. V usage is TRBV6-1 and J usage is TRBJ1-5; tentatively, D is TRBD1 (5 bases). The length of the CDR3 is 18 residues. Germline V gene sequence: CDR1 MNHNS, CDR2 SASEGT. V lost 1 base and J 1 base, leaving 17 bases between the germline ends.

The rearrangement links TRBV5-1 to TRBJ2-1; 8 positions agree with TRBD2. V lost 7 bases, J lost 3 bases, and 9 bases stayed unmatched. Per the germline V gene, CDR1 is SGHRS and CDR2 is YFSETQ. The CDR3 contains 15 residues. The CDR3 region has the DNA TGCGCCAGCTCTCTGACTAGCGCCAACTACAATGAGCAGTTCTTC. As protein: CASSLTSANYNEQFF.

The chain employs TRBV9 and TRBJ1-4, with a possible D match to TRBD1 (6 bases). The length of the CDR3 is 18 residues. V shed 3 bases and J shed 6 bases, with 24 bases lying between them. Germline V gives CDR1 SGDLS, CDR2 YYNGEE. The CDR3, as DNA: TGTGCCAGCAGCGCTAATTCCCGACCGGGACAAAGGGATGAAAAACTGTTTTTT. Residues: CASSANSRPGQRDEKLFF.

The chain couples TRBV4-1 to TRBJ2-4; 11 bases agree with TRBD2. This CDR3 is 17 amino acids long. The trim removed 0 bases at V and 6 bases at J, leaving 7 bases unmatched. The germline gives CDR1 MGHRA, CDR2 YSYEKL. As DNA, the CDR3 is TGCGCCAGCAGCCAAGAAGGGGTAGCGGGAGGGATAAACATTCAGTACTTC. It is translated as CASSQEGVAGGINIQYF.

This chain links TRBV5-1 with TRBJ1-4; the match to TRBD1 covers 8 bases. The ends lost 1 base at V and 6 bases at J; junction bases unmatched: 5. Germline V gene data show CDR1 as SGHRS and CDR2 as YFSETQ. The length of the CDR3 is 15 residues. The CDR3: CASSLHGTGDEKLFF. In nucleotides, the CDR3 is TGCGCCAGCAGCTTGCATGGGACAGGAGATGAAAAACTGTTTTTT.

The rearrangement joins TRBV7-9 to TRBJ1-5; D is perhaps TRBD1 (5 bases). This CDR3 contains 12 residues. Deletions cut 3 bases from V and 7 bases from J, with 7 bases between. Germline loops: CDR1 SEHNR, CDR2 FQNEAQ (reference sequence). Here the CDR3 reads CASSLTEQPQHF. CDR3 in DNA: TGTGCCAGCAGCTTGACAGAACAGCCCCAGCATTTT. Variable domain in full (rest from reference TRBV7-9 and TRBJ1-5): DTGVSQNPRHKITKRGQNVTFRCDPISEHNRLYWYRQTLGQGPEFLTYFQNEAQLEKSRLLSDRFSAERPKGSFSTLEIQRTEQGDSAMYLCASSLTEQPQHFGDGTRLSIL.

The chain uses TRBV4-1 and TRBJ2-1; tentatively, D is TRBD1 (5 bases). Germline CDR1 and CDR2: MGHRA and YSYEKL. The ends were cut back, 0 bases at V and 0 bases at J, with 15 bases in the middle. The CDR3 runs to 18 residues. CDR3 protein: CASSQEGPGSFSYNEQFF. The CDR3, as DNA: TGCGCCAGCAGCCAAGAGGGGCCCGGCTCCTTCTCCTACAATGAGCAGTTCTTC.

In nucleotides, the CDR3 is TGTGCCAGCAGCGCCCGAGGAGGGCAGCAAGAGACCCAGTACTTC. It codes for CASSARGGQQETQYF. The V and J genes are TRBV2 and TRBJ2-5; tentatively, D is TRBD2 (6 bases). The germline gives CDR1 SNHLY, CDR2 FYNNEI. The V end lost 6 bases, the J end lost 2 bases, and 16 bases lay between the germline ends. This CDR3 comprises 15 residues.

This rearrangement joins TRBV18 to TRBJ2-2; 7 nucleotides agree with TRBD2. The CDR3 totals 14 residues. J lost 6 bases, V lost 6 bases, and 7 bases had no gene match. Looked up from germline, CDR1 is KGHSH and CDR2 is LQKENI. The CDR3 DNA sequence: TGTGCCAGCTCTCCCCCAGGGAGGGCCGGGGAGCTGTTTTTT. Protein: CASSPPGRAGELFF.

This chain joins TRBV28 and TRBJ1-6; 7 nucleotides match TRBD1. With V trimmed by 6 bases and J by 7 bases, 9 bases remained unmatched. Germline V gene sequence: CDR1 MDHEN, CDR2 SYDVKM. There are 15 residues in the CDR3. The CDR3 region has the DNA TGTGCCAGCAGCCCCATAGACAGGGACAATTCACCCCTCCACTTT. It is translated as CASSPIDRDNSPLHF.

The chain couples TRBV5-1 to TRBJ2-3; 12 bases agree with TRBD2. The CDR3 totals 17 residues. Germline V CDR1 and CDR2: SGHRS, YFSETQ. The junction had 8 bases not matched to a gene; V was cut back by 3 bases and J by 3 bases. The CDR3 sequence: CASSSMGLAGGTDTQYF. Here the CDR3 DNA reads TGCGCCAGCAGCTCGATGGGACTAGCGGGCGGAACAGATACGCAGTATTTT.

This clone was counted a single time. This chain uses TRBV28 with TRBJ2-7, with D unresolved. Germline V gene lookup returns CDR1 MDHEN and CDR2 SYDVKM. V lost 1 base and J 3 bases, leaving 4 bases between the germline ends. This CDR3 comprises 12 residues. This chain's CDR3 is CASSLYGYEQYF. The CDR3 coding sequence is TGTGCCAGCAGTTTATACGGCTACGAGCAGTACTTC.

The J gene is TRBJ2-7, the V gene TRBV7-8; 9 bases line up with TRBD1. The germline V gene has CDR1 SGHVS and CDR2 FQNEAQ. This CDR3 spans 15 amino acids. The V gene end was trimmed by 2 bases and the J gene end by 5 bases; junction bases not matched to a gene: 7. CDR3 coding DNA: TGTGCCAGCAGCTTACCGACGAACAGGGGGCACGAGCAGTACTTC. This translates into CASSLPTNRGHEQYF. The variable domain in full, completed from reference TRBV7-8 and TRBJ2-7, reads GAGVSQSPRYKVAKRGQDVALRCDPISGHVSLFWYQQALGQGPEFLTYFQNEAQLDKSGLPSDRFFAERPEGSVSTLKIQRTQQEDSAVYLCASSLPTNRGHEQYFGPGTRLTVT.

CDR3 loop: CASSSRLGGGTGELFF. The CDR3 DNA follows: TGTGCCAGCAGCTCCAGACTAGGGGGCGGCACCGGGGAGCTGTTTTTT. The chain combines TRBV11-2 with TRBJ2-2; D may be TRBD1 (7 bases). CDR1 and CDR2 (germline): SGHAT, FQNNGV. V was pared by 4 bases and J by 4 bases, with 16 bases between. The CDR3 covers 16 residues.

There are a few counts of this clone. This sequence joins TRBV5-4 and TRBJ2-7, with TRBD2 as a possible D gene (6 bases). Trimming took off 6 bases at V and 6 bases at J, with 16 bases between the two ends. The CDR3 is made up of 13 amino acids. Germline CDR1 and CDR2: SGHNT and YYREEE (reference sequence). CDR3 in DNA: TGTGCCAGCACGCCTCTGGAGGGGCGCGAGCAGTACTTC. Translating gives CASTPLEGREQYF.

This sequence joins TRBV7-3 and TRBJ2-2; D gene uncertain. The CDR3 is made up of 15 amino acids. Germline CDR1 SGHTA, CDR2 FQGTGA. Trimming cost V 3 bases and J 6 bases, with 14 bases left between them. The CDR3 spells CASSLRHIDPGELFF. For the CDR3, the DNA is TGTGCCAGCAGCTTGAGGCATATTGATCCCGGGGAGCTGTTTTTT.

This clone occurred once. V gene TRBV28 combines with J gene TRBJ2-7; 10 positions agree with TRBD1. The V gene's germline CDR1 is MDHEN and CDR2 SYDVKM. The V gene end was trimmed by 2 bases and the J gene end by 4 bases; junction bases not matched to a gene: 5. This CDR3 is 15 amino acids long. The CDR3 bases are TGTGCCAGCAGTTTAAGTGGGACAGGGGTTTACGAGCAGTACTTC. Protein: CASSLSGTGVYEQYF.

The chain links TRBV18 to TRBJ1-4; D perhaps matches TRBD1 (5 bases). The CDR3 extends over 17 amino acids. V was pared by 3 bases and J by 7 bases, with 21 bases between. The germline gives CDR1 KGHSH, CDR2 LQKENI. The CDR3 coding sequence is TGTGCCAGCTCACCCACGGCGAGGTCAGGGTATAGTGAAAAACTGTTTTTT. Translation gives CASSPTARSGYSEKLFF.

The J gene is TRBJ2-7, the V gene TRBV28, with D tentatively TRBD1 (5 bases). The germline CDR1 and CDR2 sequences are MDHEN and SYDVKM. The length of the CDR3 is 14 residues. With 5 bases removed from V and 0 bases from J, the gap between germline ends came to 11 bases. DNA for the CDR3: TGTGCCAGCAGTGATCGACAGAGCTCCTACGAGCAGTACTTC. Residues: CASSDRQSSYEQYF.